The sequence of this T cell receptor (beta chain) was determined in a study of identical twins. TCRdb itself ran the 5' RACE reads through MiXCR, one entry per CDR3 protein. The sample includes approximately 700,000 distinct CDR3 sequences, about 20% of them seen just once. Only a few counts were recorded for this clonotype. Unmatched junction bases numbered 10, after V lost 5 bases and J lost 3 bases. CDR3 size: 15 residues. Per the germline V gene, CDR1 is SGHAT and CDR2 is FQNNGV. The same specimen was also included in a second study, on T cells expressing NK-cell markers.

The material sequenced was PBMCs. The chain employs TRBV11-2 and TRBJ2-7; TRBD1 agrees at 7 bases. The receptor's source is a woman under 30 in good health. For the CDR3, the DNA is TGTGCCAGCAGCCGGAGCCGGAGACAGGGCTACGAGCAGTACTTC. It codes for CASSRSRRQGYEQYF. Combining the CDR3 with reference TRBV11-2 and TRBJ2-7 gives the whole variable domain EAGVAQSPRYKIIEKRQSVAFWCNPISGHATLYWYQQILGQGPKLLIQFQNNGVVDDSQLPKDRFSAERLKGVDSTLKIQPAKLEDSAVYLCASSRSRRQGYEQYFGPGTRLTVT.